This T cell receptor (beta chain) came from a study of identical twins. Study outcomes and limitations: Twins shared beta out-of-frame sequences in excess, but this excess was weaker. For cord blood, abundant beta clonotypes had fewer insertions, unlike memory repertoires, which showed none.

A universal primer site came from template switching; cDNA carried unique molecular identifiers. A single record per CDR3 protein comes from TCRdb applying MiXCR to the 5' RACE reads. The sample has about 330,000 distinct CDR3 sequences, about 12% seen once. Germline values: CDR1 LGHDT, CDR2 YNNKEL (reference sequence). The J segment lost 8 bases and the V segment lost 0 bases, leaving 6 bases of the junction unmatched. The CDR3 is 16 amino acids. Healthy Caucasians were all of the donors. Details on this clonotype: As yet, its antigen is unknown.

Another study also made use of these data, one on yellow fever vaccine responses in identical twins.

The TCR was taken from a woman between 18 and 29 years old in good health. The rearrangement joins TRBV3-1 to TRBJ1-4; TRBD1 matches 10 bases. What was sequenced was CD8+ T cells sorted from blood. CDR3 residues: CASSQDLTGGAEKLFF. The CDR3 nucleotides are TGTGCCAGCAGCCAAGACCTGACAGGGGGCGCCGAAAAACTGTTTTTT.